This is a list of T cell receptor beta chains from one sample in a study of siplizumab effects on memory and regulatory T cells. The protocol was immunoSEQ multiplex PCR, while the TCRdb copy is restricted to in-frame clones and leaves out a portion. Of 100,000 or so clones in the sample, roughly 94% were seen once. Sequencing input: Tregs sorted from blood. All receptors derive from a human donor in good health. Each CDR3 is given with its conserved first and last residue. D genes are given only for firm matches. Clone size, where shown, is once, few, many, or a class for clones that have expanded.

>-|TRBV7-9|-|TRBJ2-1
TGTGCCAGCAGCTTCGCCACCCGCAATGAGCAGTTCTTC
CASSFATRNEQFF
>-|TRBV7-7|TRBD1|TRBJ1-2
TGTGCTAGCAGCTTAGCAGGCCGGGACAGGGGGCTTACAGTCGACTATGGCTACACCTTC
CASSLAGRDRGLTVDYGYTF
>-|TRBV6-5|-|TRBJ2-7
TGTGCCAGCAGTTACGAGGGAAGCTCCTACGAGCAGTACTTC
CASSYEGSSYEQYF
>-|TRBV7-3|TRBD1|TRBJ2-3
TGTGCCAGCAGCTTGCACAGGGGTGAAGATACGCAGTATTTT
CASSLHRGEDTQYF
>-|TRBV2|-|TRBJ2-3
TGTGCCAGCAGTCCTCCGGGACGGCATACAGATACGCAGTATTTT
CASSPPGRHTDTQYF
>-|TRBV6-5|-|TRBJ1-4
TGTGCCAGCAGTTATGGACAGTCGGGTGAAAAACTGTTTTTT
CASSYGQSGEKLFF
>-|TRBV14|TRBD1|TRBJ2-7
TGTGCCAGCAGCCAAGTTGGTAGGGGGCGGGCCGAGCAGTACTTC
CASSQVGRGRAEQYF
>-|TRBV18|TRBD1|TRBJ1-2
TGTGCCAGCTCACCAAGGGACAGTACAAGCTATGGCTACACCTTC
CASSPRDSTSYGYTF
>-|TRBV19|TRBD1|TRBJ2-5
TGTGCCAGTAGTACCCCAGGGACAGGACAAGAGACCCAGTACTTC
CASSTPGTGQETQYF
>-|TRBV10-1|-|TRBJ1-1
TGCGCCAGCAGTGAAACGGGGAAGGGGGAAGCTTTCTTT
CASSETGKGEAFF
>-|TRBV6-5|-|TRBJ2-5
TGTGCCAGCAGTTACTTGAGTAAAGGGGGGGAGACCCAGTACTTC
CASSYLSKGGETQYF
>few|TRBV7-6|-|TRBJ2-5
TGTGCCAGCAGCTTAGGGAGAGAGACCCAGTACTTC
CASSLGRETQYF
>-|TRBV6-5|TRBD1|TRBJ1-2
TGTGCCAGCAGTTGGGACAGGGCTGGCTACACCTTC
CASSWDRAGYTF
>-|TRBV15|TRBD1|TRBJ2-5
TGTGCCACCGAACAGGGGAAGACCCAGTACTTC
CATEQGKTQYF
>-|TRBV18|-|TRBJ1-1
TGTGCCAGCTCACCACCGGGGGGAGGCACTGAAGCTTTCTTT
CASSPPGGGTEAFF
>-|TRBV7-2|-|TRBJ2-7
TGTGCCAGCAGCCTCGGGGCCTACGAGCAGTACTTC
CASSLGAYEQYF
>-|TRBV6-1|TRBD1|TRBJ2-3
TGTGCCAGCAGTGAATTGACAGGGGGGCAAGGTACGCAGTATTTT
CASSELTGGQGTQYF
>-|TRBV4-2|-|TRBJ2-5
TGTGCCAGCAGCCAAGCCCCGGGTGGGGAGACCCAGTACTTC
CASSQAPGGETQYF
>-|TRBV7-3|-|TRBJ2-3
TGTGCCAGCAGGGCTAGCGCCACAGATACGCAGTATTTT
CASRASATDTQYF
>-|TRBV5-1|TRBD1|TRBJ1-3
TGCGCCAGCAGCTCCTCAACAGGGGCTGGAAACACCATATATTTT
CASSSSTGAGNTIYF
>-|TRBV20-1|-|TRBJ2-1
TGCAGTGCTAGAGGGAGACTAGGATTGTTCTTC
CSARGRLGLFF
>few|TRBV28|-|TRBJ2-7
TGTGCCAGCAGGCCAGCTTCGGCAGGCCGATACGAGCAGTACTTC
CASRPASAGRYEQYF
>-|TRBV2|TRBD1|TRBJ2-7
TGTGCCAGCAGTAGGGACAGCTACGAGCAGTACTTC
CASSRDSYEQYF
>-|TRBV6-5|-|TRBJ1-1
TGTGCCAGCAGTTACGGGGGGAGGGGCTCTGAAGCTTTCTTT
CASSYGGRGSEAFF
>-|TRBV5-6|-|TRBJ2-5
TGTGCCAGCAGCCTCTGGACGGTTCAAGGAACCCAGTACTTC
CASSLWTVQGTQYF
>-|TRBV29-1|-|TRBJ1-1
TGCAGCGAAACGGGCTTCCTAAATGACCCTGAAGCTTTCTTT
CSETGFLNDPEAFF
>-|TRBV5-1|TRBD2|TRBJ2-3
TGCGCCAGCAGCCGAAAACTAGCGGGAGGGCTGGCAGATACGCAGTATTTT
CASSRKLAGGLADTQYF
>-|TRBV30|TRBD2|TRBJ2-1
TGTGCCTGGAGTGTAAACAATTCTAGCGGGAGGGCCGAGGATGAGCAGTTCTTC
CAWSVNNSSGRAEDEQFF
>-|TRBV2|TRBD2|TRBJ2-1
TGTGCCAGCAATTTCGGGGGGGGAAATGAGCAGTTCTTC
CASNFGGGNEQFF
>-|TRBV5-1|-|TRBJ2-7
TGCGCCAGCAGCTCCGAGGGTCTTGGCGAGCAGTACTTC
CASSSEGLGEQYF
>-|TRBV7-3|-|TRBJ2-7
TGTGCCAGCAGCCGTACAGGGCTAGCCTCCGAGCAGTACTTC
CASSRTGLASEQYF
>-|TRBV5-8|-|TRBJ2-1
TGTGCCAGCAGCTTGAGAGGCGGAGGGATTTACAATGAGCAGTTCTTC
CASSLRGGGIYNEQFF
>-|TRBV6-6|-|TRBJ1-3
TGTGCCAGCTTAGGAGTAAATACTTACTCTGGAAACACCATATATTTT
CASLGVNTYSGNTIYF
>-|TRBV19|TRBD1|TRBJ2-2
TGTGCCAGTAGTTGGACAGGGCTGAACACCGGGGAGCTGTTTTTT
CASSWTGLNTGELFF
>-|TRBV28|TRBD1|TRBJ2-7
TGTGCCAGCAGCAGGGACAGCCCCTACGAGCAGTACTTC
CASSRDSPYEQYF